Below, one TCR beta chain is given with its context. These data belong to a study of blood T cell repertoires in COVID-19. Study information: Both acute and convalescent COVID-19 samples were obtained from the United States, Italy and Spain. T cells, B-cell-depleted T cells, or PBMCs supplied cDNA or gDNA.

This table comes from immunoSEQ multiplex PCR, and its TCRdb copy is limited to in-frame clones, with some not included. The sample yields fewer than 200,000 clones, 87% seen once. This CDR3 has 15 amino acids. After removal of 5 bases from V and 7 bases from J, the junction contained 6 bases not matched to a gene. Germline-derived CDR1 and CDR2 are SGHTA and FQGTGA. Specimen: peripheral blood. The clonotype was recovered from a man aged 35-49 years with active or convalescent COVID-19. This chain uses TRBV7-3 with TRBJ2-1, with TRBD2 matching 12 bases. Here the CDR3 reads CASSRRLAGVNEQFF. The CDR3, as DNA: TGTGCCAGCAGCCGGAGACTAGCGGGGGTGAATGAGCAGTTCTTC.